The 20 T cell receptor beta chains listed next were all sequenced from one sample in a study of T cells in Graves' hyperthyroidism and ophthalmopathy. The CDR3 regions of TCR beta were amplified from RNA transcripts. With the HTBI primer set, the TCR CDR3 went through a first round of RT-PCR. One entry per CDR3 protein results from TCRdb running MiXCR on the multiplex PCR reads. This table holds fewer than 900,000 distinct CDR3 sequences, approximately 19% found once. The sample consisted of blood. All receptors derive from a woman between 50 and 59 years old with Graves' hyperthyroidism that later progressed to Graves' ophthalmopathy.

This clonotype was seen repeatedly, ten times or more. The V and J genes are TRBV14 and TRBJ1-1; D gene unclear. The CDR3 extends over 13 amino acids. Deletions cut 0 bases from V and 0 bases from J, with 2 bases between. CDR1 is SGHDN, CDR2 FVKESK, per germline. For the CDR3, the DNA is TGTGCCAGCAGCCAAGAATTGAACACTGAAGCTTTCTTT. This codes for CASSQELNTEAFF.

There are many counts of this clonotype. V gene TRBV20-1 combines with J gene TRBJ1-5, with 7 bases matching TRBD1. Germline V CDR1 and CDR2: DFQATT, SNEGSKA (reference sequence). J gave up 2 bases and V 3 bases, and 4 bases lay outside the gene matches. The CDR3 runs to 14 residues. For the CDR3, the DNA is TGCAGTGCTAGTTGGGACAGACGCAATCAGCCCCAGCATTTT. Translation gives CSASWDRRNQPQHF.

Only a few counts were recorded for this clonotype. The chain recombines TRBV6-1 with TRBJ1-3; perhaps TRBD1 as D (6 bases). V lost 8 bases to trimming and J lost 1 base, with 18 bases between them. The CDR3 runs 16 residues. CDR1 is MNHNS and CDR2 is SASEGT in the germline V gene. The CDR3 DNA sequence: TGTGCCAGCCTTACAATCGGGGGGCTATCTGGAAACACCATATATTTT. Amino acid sequence: CASLTIGGLSGNTIYF.

This chain joins TRBV29-1 and TRBJ1-1, with unresolved D. This CDR3 has 14 residues. The germline CDR1 and CDR2 sequences are SQVTM and ANQGSEA. Trimming removed 6 bases at V and 0 bases at J, with 14 bases between. The CDR3 loop reads CSVTGRSMNTEAFF. CDR3 nucleotide sequence: TGCAGCGTCACTGGACGGTCAATGAACACTGAAGCTTTCTTT.

This clonotype was seen a few times. The chain couples TRBV18 to TRBJ1-4, with D tentatively TRBD1 (6 bases). The CDR3 covers 16 residues. The V gene lost 0 bases and the J gene lost 0 bases, with 8 bases spanning the gap. The germline V gene encodes CDR1 KGHSH and CDR2 LQKENI. In DNA, the CDR3 is TGTGCCAGCTCACCACCGGGGGACACAACTAATGAAAAACTGTTTTTT. Its translation: CASSPPGDTTNEKLFF.

The V and J genes are TRBV12-3 or TRBV12-4 and TRBJ2-4; 13 bases are a match to TRBD2. The CDR3 has 16 amino acids. The J segment lost 0 bases and the V segment lost 6 bases, leaving 2 bases of the junction unmatched. CDR3: CASRLAGGLAKNIQYF. The DNA for the CDR3 is TGTGCCAGCAGACTAGCGGGGGGGTTAGCCAAAAACATTCAGTACTTC.

This clonotype was detected only a few times. The chain employs TRBV7-9 and TRBJ1-2; 7 bases align to TRBD1. There are 12 residues in the CDR3. Looked up from germline, CDR1 is SEHNR and CDR2 is FQNEAQ (reference sequence). Unmatched junction bases numbered 6, after V lost 6 bases and J lost 8 bases. The CDR3 DNA is TGTGCCAGCAGTGACAGGGATTTCGGCTACACCTTC. As protein: CASSDRDFGYTF.

This clonotype turned up a few times. This chain links TRBV20-1 with TRBJ2-1; 7 bases line up with TRBD1. CDR3 size: 12 residues. The germline V gene encodes CDR1 DFQATT and CDR2 SNEGSKA (reference sequence). V dropped 1 base and J dropped 9; count of bases not matched to a gene: 3. CDR3 region: CSARGDSVEQFF. DNA of the CDR3: TGCAGTGCTAGAGGGGACAGTGTTGAGCAGTTCTTC.

The chain has TRBV25-1 and TRBJ2-7; 7 positions match TRBD1. CDR3 length: 16 amino acids. The germline V gene has CDR1 MGHDK and CDR2 SYGVNS. The V gene end was trimmed by 4 bases and the J gene end by 0 bases; junction bases not matched to a gene: 9. This chain's CDR3 is CASSGEQGRSSYEQYF. The DNA of the CDR3 is TGTGCCAGCAGTGGAGAACAGGGGCGGAGCTCCTACGAGCAGTACTTC.

This clonotype was observed a few times. V gene TRBV29-1 combines with J gene TRBJ1-2; D uncertain. CDR1 is SQVTM and CDR2 is ANQGSEA in the germline V gene. Trimming shortened V by 7 bases and J by 8 bases, and 11 bases separated the two germline ends. The CDR3 spans 10 residues. The CDR3 is CSAREDGYTF. CDR3 bases: TGCAGCGCGCGTGAAGACGGCTACACCTTC.

This clonotype was seen a handful of times. The chain uses TRBV19 and TRBJ2-7; 7 bases are a match to TRBD2. The ends lost 6 bases at V and 3 bases at J; junction bases unmatched: 8. CDR3 length: 14 residues. The germline CDR1 and CDR2 sequences are LNHDA and SQIVND (reference sequence). CDR3 coding DNA: TGTGCCAGTAGACCTAGCGGCGATCTCTACGAGCAGTACTTC. It is translated as CASRPSGDLYEQYF.

This clonotype has only a few counts. CDR3 bases: TGTGCCAGCAGGAGCATCAATCGTCGAGGGGATGAAAAACTGTTTTTT. It specifies CASRSINRRGDEKLFF. The chain uses TRBV11-2 and TRBJ1-4; weak D call: TRBD1 (5 bases). Germline assignment: CDR1 SGHAT and CDR2 FQNNGV. The CDR3 is 16 residues long. V was clipped by 6 bases and J by 6 bases, with 20 bases between them.

The J gene is TRBJ2-2, the V gene TRBV19; no clear D. In germline, CDR1 is LNHDA, CDR2 SQIVND (reference sequence). This CDR3 region has 13 residues. The V and J ends lost 7 bases and 1 base respectively, with 7 bases between them. CDR3 amino acids: CASNEWNTGELFF. The CDR3 DNA reads as TGTGCCAGTAATGAGTGGAACACCGGGGAGCTGTTTTTT.

The gene calls are TRBV6-1 and TRBJ1-1, with D possibly matching TRBD1 (6 bases). This CDR3 has 18 amino acids. Germline CDR1 reads MNHNS; CDR2 reads SASEGT. V gave up 6 bases and J gave up 1 base, with 24 bases separating them. The CDR3 DNA sequence: TGTGCCAGCAGGCGATCCCTTTTATCGACAGGCTGGAACACTGAAGCTTTCTTT. Translating it yields CASRRSLLSTGWNTEAFF.

Many counts were recorded for this clonotype. V usage is TRBV7-6 and J usage is TRBJ2-1; the match to TRBD2 covers 9 bases. Germline CDR1 reads SGHVS; CDR2 reads FNYEAQ. V was pared by 3 bases and J by 9 bases, with 6 bases of the junction left unmatched. This CDR3 has 14 amino acids. The CDR3 DNA reads TGTGCCAGCAGCTTGGCGGGGGGGGCGGGTGAGCAGTTCTTC. Residues: CASSLAGGAGEQFF.

This clonotype was recorded a few times. V usage is TRBV29-1 and J usage is TRBJ2-2; TRBD1 matches 10 bases. V trimming: 7 bases; J trimming: 4 bases; junction bases outside the gene matches: 6. The length of the CDR3 is 14 residues. In germline, CDR1 is SQVTM, CDR2 ANQGSEA. CDR3 nucleotides: TGCAGCGCCCGAAGGGACAGGGGCACCGGGGAGCTGTTTTTT. It specifies CSARRDRGTGELFF.

In its sample, this clonotype was seen many times. The chain is built from TRBV12-3 or TRBV12-4 and TRBJ2-3; 10 positions match TRBD2. The CDR3 extends over 17 amino acids. With V trimmed by 5 bases and J by 5 bases, 13 bases remained unmatched. This CDR3 reads CASSPRTSGSRGDTQYF. For the CDR3, the DNA is TGTGCCAGCAGTCCCAGGACTAGCGGATCGAGGGGAGATACGCAGTATTTT.

This clonotype showed up just a few times. This sequence joins TRBV10-3 and TRBJ2-2; D remains ambiguous. The CDR3 loop spans 13 amino acids. CDR1 is ENHRY, CDR2 SYGVKD, per germline. V was trimmed by 11 bases and J by 2 bases, leaving 12 bases between them. The chain's CDR3 is CAVYLGNTGELFF. In DNA form, the CDR3 reads TGTGCCGTATACCTGGGCAACACCGGGGAGCTGTTTTTT.

This clonotype was counted many times. The chain is built from TRBV11-2 and TRBJ2-2, with 7 nucleotides matching TRBD1. J was trimmed by 5 bases and V by 1 base; bases with no gene match: 7. CDR1 is SGHAT and CDR2 is FQNNGV in the germline V gene. This CDR3 contains 16 residues. This chain's CDR3 is CASSLVRGPGTGELFF. The CDR3 nucleotides are TGTGCCAGCAGCTTAGTAAGGGGGCCGGGGACCGGGGAGCTGTTTTTT.

This clonotype was counted ten times or more. The chain recombines TRBV20-1 with TRBJ2-3, with 7 nucleotides matching TRBD1. There are 15 residues in the CDR3. Losses at the gene ends were 6 bases for V and 3 bases for J; bases not matched to a gene: 12. Germline V gives CDR1 DFQATT, CDR2 SNEGSKA (reference sequence). For the CDR3, the DNA is TGCAGTGCCACCTCTCTTGAGGGGGCGACAGATACGCAGTATTTT. Translating gives CSATSLEGATDTQYF.